The clone carrying this TCR beta chain came up once. Its antigen is unknown. Trimming removed 1 base at V and 7 bases at J, with 11 bases between. Germline CDR1 is SEHNR and CDR2 is FQNEAQ (reference sequence). The CDR3 is 13 amino acids. The data belong to a study of cytomegalovirus exposure and HLA in healthy donors. Broader study findings: Researchers reportedly found TCR beta sequences accurately predicted most subjects' HLA-A and HLA-B alleles.

13 Jbeta primers and 60 Vbeta primers were used for the PCR. Only in-frame clones appear in the TCRdb table, and some are missing; sequencing was by immunoSEQ multiplex PCR. The sample shows 120,000 or so clones, less than 90% of them seen only once. This receptor was taken from a man in his late teens or twenties in good health and CMV-seropositive. This sequence joins TRBV7-9 and TRBJ2-7; possible D gene TRBD1, 6 bases. The sequenced sample consisted of PBMCs. The CDR3 region is CASSLGQGREQYF. The CDR3 DNA sequence: TGTGCCAGCAGCTTAGGGCAGGGGAGAGAGCAGTACTTC.